The T cell receptor beta chain described here comes from a study of T cell changes during pregnancy in multiple sclerosis (dated 2019 in TCRdb). Some background on the complete study: Changes in the T cell repertoire over the course of pregnancy were examined in this study in women with multiple sclerosis.

Compared with germline, V lacks 0 bases and J lacks 6 bases; bases without a gene match: 12. From cysteine to phenylalanine, the CDR3 is 16 amino acids long. The DNA shown is the 48-base CDR3, in frame from base 1. The CDR1 and CDR2 encoded by the germline V gene are SGHRS and YFSETQ. Library method: the immunoSEQ multiplex PCR assay. TCRdb's version of the immuneACCESS table is confined to in-frame rearrangements and falls short of the full clone set. An unresolved V gene accounts for under half of the shortfall where checked; the remainder is of unknown origin. The sample yields about 51,000 clones; 93% were counted once. Around 1.9% of the sample rests with the top ten. With respect to this clone: Its antigen specificity is not known. No base-level quality is on record; no much larger clone is a single base apart.

Source: peripheral blood, taken in the second trimester of pregnancy. The sequence came from a female donor with multiple sclerosis, enrolled in a pregnancy study. Here the chain combines TRBV5-1 and TRBJ2-7, with TRBD2 matching 7 junction bases. The nucleotides are TGCGCCAGCAGCTTGGCCACCGGGACGCAGCGGGGCGAGCAGTACTTC. This translates into CASSLATGTQRGEQYF.